This is a list of T cell receptor beta chains from one sample in a study of regulatory T cells in long-lasting Graves disease. TCRdb ran MiXCR on the multiplex PCR reads and lists one entry per CDR3 protein. This table has 650,000 to 850,000 distinct CDR3 sequences, around 30% appearing once. The specimen was peripheral blood mononuclear cells (PBMCs), collected when the disease was refractory, from a patient treated with antithyroid drugs. All receptors come from a female donor with Graves disease. Each CDR3 is given with its conserved first and last residue. The D gene is left open where the match is weak. Rows give clone size only sometimes, using once, few, many, or a class for an expanded clone.

clone size: NA; V gene: TRBV20-1; J gene: TRBJ1-1; D gene: NA; CDR3 protein: CSAPTSDRNTEAFF; CDR3 DNA: TGCAGTGCCCCGACCTCCGACAGGAACACTGAAGCTTTCTTT
clone size: few; V gene: TRBV18; J gene: TRBJ2-7; D gene: NA; CDR3 protein: CASSPLPDRQQYF; CDR3 DNA: TGTGCCAGCTCACCATTACCTGACAGGCAGCAGTACTTC
clone size: NA; V gene: TRBV29-1; J gene: TRBJ2-7; D gene: TRBD2; CDR3 protein: CSVEVAGGTYEQYF; CDR3 DNA: TGCAGCGTTGAAGTAGCGGGAGGGACCTACGAGCAGTACTTC
clone size: NA; V gene: TRBV28; J gene: TRBJ2-3; D gene: NA; CDR3 protein: CASSSKESGSTDTQYF; CDR3 DNA: TGTGCCAGCAGTTCCAAAGAGTCGGGAAGCACAGATACGCAGTATTTT
clone size: NA; V gene: TRBV7-9; J gene: TRBJ2-7; D gene: NA; CDR3 protein: CASSLGTPMGHEQYF; CDR3 DNA: TGTGCCAGCAGCTTGGGGACTCCCATGGGCCACGAGCAGTACTTC
clone size: NA; V gene: TRBV28; J gene: TRBJ2-3; D gene: TRBD2; CDR3 protein: CASEVAGGSTDTQYF; CDR3 DNA: TGTGCCAGCGAAGTAGCGGGAGGTAGCACAGATACGCAGTATTTT
clone size: NA; V gene: TRBV29-1; J gene: TRBJ2-6; D gene: NA; CDR3 protein: CSVLGFGANVLTF; CDR3 DNA: TGCAGCGTTCTTGGATTTGGGGCCAACGTCCTGACTTTC
clone size: NA; V gene: TRBV9; J gene: TRBJ2-5; D gene: TRBD2; CDR3 protein: CASSVGTSGFQETQYF; CDR3 DNA: TGTGCCAGCAGCGTTGGGACTAGCGGCTTCCAAGAGACCCAGTACTTC
clone size: NA; V gene: TRBV4-2; J gene: TRBJ2-1; D gene: TRBD2; CDR3 protein: CASSQERLAVYNEQFF; CDR3 DNA: TGTGCCAGCAGCCAAGAGCGACTAGCGGTCTACAATGAGCAGTTCTTC
clone size: NA; V gene: TRBV10-3; J gene: TRBJ2-7; D gene: NA; CDR3 protein: CATKGTGYEQYF; CDR3 DNA: TGTGCCACCAAGGGGACTGGCTACGAGCAGTACTTC
clone size: NA; V gene: TRBV20-1; J gene: TRBJ1-4; D gene: NA; CDR3 protein: CSARGGGEKLFF; CDR3 DNA: TGCAGTGCTAGAGGGGGAGGGGAAAAACTGTTTTTT
clone size: few; V gene: TRBV6-2/TRBV6-3; J gene: TRBJ2-5; D gene: NA; CDR3 protein: CASSGQYQETQYF; CDR3 DNA: TGCGCCAGCAGTGGACAGTACCAAGAGACCCAGTACTTC
clone size: NA; V gene: TRBV6-2/TRBV6-3; J gene: TRBJ2-2; D gene: TRBD1; CDR3 protein: CASGPDREAGELFF; CDR3 DNA: TGTGCCAGCGGACCGGACAGGGAGGCCGGGGAGCTGTTTTTT
clone size: NA; V gene: TRBV29-1; J gene: TRBJ1-4; D gene: NA; CDR3 protein: CSVEQDATNEKLFF; CDR3 DNA: TGCAGCGTTGAGCAGGACGCAACTAATGAAAAACTGTTTTTT
clone size: many; V gene: TRBV12-3/TRBV12-4; J gene: TRBJ1-2; D gene: NA; CDR3 protein: CASTLTGPNYGYTF; CDR3 DNA: TGTGCCAGCACCCTGACAGGACCTAACTATGGCTACACCTTC
clone size: few; V gene: TRBV27; J gene: TRBJ1-5; D gene: NA; CDR3 protein: CASSLSPQQGHSNQPQHF; CDR3 DNA: TGTGCCAGCAGTTTATCCCCTCAACAGGGTCATAGCAATCAGCCCCAGCATTTT
clone size: NA; V gene: TRBV7-9; J gene: TRBJ2-7; D gene: TRBD1; CDR3 protein: CASSPQTGLRYEQYF; CDR3 DNA: TGTGCCAGCAGCCCCCAGACAGGGTTGAGATACGAGCAGTACTTC
clone size: NA; V gene: TRBV28; J gene: TRBJ2-1; D gene: NA; CDR3 protein: CASSWVSGDNEQFF; CDR3 DNA: TGTGCCAGCAGTTGGGTGTCTGGAGACAATGAGCAGTTCTTC
clone size: few; V gene: TRBV24-1; J gene: TRBJ1-1; D gene: NA; CDR3 protein: CATSDRGTEAFF; CDR3 DNA: TGTGCCACCAGTGACCGGGGGACTGAAGCTTTCTTT
clone size: many; V gene: TRBV20-1; J gene: TRBJ2-3; D gene: NA; CDR3 protein: CSAGGRGLSDTQYF; CDR3 DNA: TGCAGTGCTGGAGGACGAGGTCTTTCAGATACGCAGTATTTT
clone size: NA; V gene: TRBV5-4; J gene: TRBJ2-5; D gene: TRBD2; CDR3 protein: CASSSKGPGGQETQYF; CDR3 DNA: TGTGCCAGCAGCTCCAAAGGACCCGGGGGGCAAGAGACCCAGTACTTC
clone size: many; V gene: TRBV28; J gene: TRBJ2-5; D gene: NA; CDR3 protein: CASTSAGRQETQYF; CDR3 DNA: TGTGCCAGCACCTCTGCGGGACGCCAAGAGACCCAGTACTTC
clone size: few; V gene: TRBV28; J gene: TRBJ1-2; D gene: NA; CDR3 protein: CASSAFAGRTVYGYTF; CDR3 DNA: TGTGCCAGCAGTGCCTTTGCGGGCCGTACAGTATATGGCTACACCTTC
clone size: NA; V gene: TRBV5-4; J gene: TRBJ2-5; D gene: NA; CDR3 protein: CASSWAGTPQEAQYF; CDR3 DNA: TGTGCCAGCAGCTGGGCCGGGACTCCTCAAGAGGCCCAGTACTTC
clone size: few; V gene: TRBV5-1; J gene: TRBJ1-5; D gene: NA; CDR3 protein: CASSVQPTDGPQHF; CDR3 DNA: TGCGCCAGCAGCGTACAGCCGACAGACGGCCCCCAGCATTTT
clone size: NA; V gene: TRBV7-2; J gene: TRBJ2-5; D gene: NA; CDR3 protein: CASSFSIEAQYF; CDR3 DNA: TGTGCCAGCAGCTTTAGTATCGAAGCCCAGTACTTC
clone size: NA; V gene: TRBV27; J gene: TRBJ1-1; D gene: NA; CDR3 protein: CASSLGSFPNTEAFF; CDR3 DNA: TGTGCCAGCAGTTTAGGGTCGTTTCCGAACACTGAAGCTTTCTTT
clone size: many; V gene: TRBV2; J gene: TRBJ1-2; D gene: NA; CDR3 protein: CASSDGGLGYGYTF; CDR3 DNA: TGTGCCAGCAGTGATGGGGGTCTGGGGTATGGCTACACCTTC
clone size: NA; V gene: TRBV10-3; J gene: TRBJ2-3; D gene: TRBD2; CDR3 protein: CAINPTSGNADTQYF; CDR3 DNA: TGTGCCATCAATCCGACTAGCGGGAACGCAGATACGCAGTATTTT
clone size: few; V gene: TRBV12-3/TRBV12-4; J gene: TRBJ1-6; D gene: TRBD1; CDR3 protein: CASSIQGPSSYNSPLHF; CDR3 DNA: TGTGCCAGCAGTATACAGGGGCCTAGCTCCTATAATTCACCCCTCCACTTT
clone size: NA; V gene: TRBV3-1; J gene: TRBJ1-1; D gene: NA; CDR3 protein: CASSQELQGLNTEAFF; CDR3 DNA: TGTGCCAGCAGCCAAGAACTGCAGGGGCTGAACACTGAAGCTTTCTTT
clone size: NA; V gene: TRBV5-1; J gene: TRBJ1-2; D gene: NA; CDR3 protein: CASSTGGRSGYTF; CDR3 DNA: TGCGCCAGCAGCACGGGGGGACGGAGCGGCTACACCTTC
clone size: NA; V gene: TRBV2; J gene: TRBJ1-5; D gene: NA; CDR3 protein: CASSPARGGAQPQHF; CDR3 DNA: TGTGCCAGTTCTCCTGCCAGGGGAGGTGCTCAGCCCCAGCATTTT
clone size: NA; V gene: TRBV6-1; J gene: TRBJ1-1; D gene: NA; CDR3 protein: CASSMRRGNTEAFF; CDR3 DNA: TGTGCCAGCAGTATGAGGAGGGGGAACACTGAAGCTTTCTTT
clone size: few; V gene: TRBV5-1; J gene: TRBJ2-7; D gene: NA; CDR3 protein: CASSLGLAQGQYF; CDR3 DNA: TGCGCCAGCAGCTTGGGATTAGCTCAAGGGCAGTACTTC
clone size: NA; V gene: TRBV3-1; J gene: TRBJ2-7; D gene: NA; CDR3 protein: CASSPAGPAAIPYEQYF; CDR3 DNA: TGTGCCAGCAGCCCAGCTGGGCCAGCGGCAATCCCCTACGAGCAGTACTTC
clone size: NA; V gene: TRBV20-1; J gene: TRBJ2-3; D gene: NA; CDR3 protein: CSATARPFTDTQYF; CDR3 DNA: TGCAGTGCCACCGCGCGGCCTTTCACAGATACGCAGTATTTT
clone size: many; V gene: TRBV7-8; J gene: TRBJ1-5; D gene: NA; CDR3 protein: CASSLTPTPGGNQPQHF; CDR3 DNA: TGTGCCAGCAGCTTAACCCCGACTCCGGGGGGCAATCAGCCCCAGCATTTT
clone size: NA; V gene: TRBV4-1; J gene: TRBJ1-4; D gene: TRBD1; CDR3 protein: CASSAPTGGTNEKLFF; CDR3 DNA: TGCGCCAGCAGCGCTCCGACAGGGGGAACTAATGAAAAACTGTTTTTT
clone size: NA; V gene: TRBV12-3/TRBV12-4; J gene: TRBJ2-2; D gene: NA; CDR3 protein: CASRRAGSNTGELFF; CDR3 DNA: TGTGCCAGCAGGAGGGCGGGATCGAACACCGGGGAGCTGTTTTTT
clone size: few; V gene: TRBV6-1; J gene: TRBJ2-2; D gene: TRBD2; CDR3 protein: CASSEMSGGRRGELFF; CDR3 DNA: TGTGCCAGCAGTGAAATGTCGGGAGGGCGCAGAGGGGAGCTGTTTTTT
clone size: NA; V gene: TRBV28; J gene: TRBJ2-7; D gene: TRBD2; CDR3 protein: CASSQLWASGTSSYEQYF; CDR3 DNA: TGTGCCAGCAGCCAACTTTGGGCTAGCGGGACGAGCTCCTACGAGCAGTACTTC
clone size: NA; V gene: TRBV28; J gene: TRBJ2-2; D gene: TRBD2; CDR3 protein: CASSLLGATSGNAGELFF; CDR3 DNA: TGTGCCAGCAGTTTATTAGGGGCCACTAGCGGGAACGCCGGGGAGCTGTTTTTT
clone size: NA; V gene: TRBV20-1; J gene: TRBJ2-1; D gene: NA; CDR3 protein: CSANRVDEQFF; CDR3 DNA: TGCAGTGCTAATCGGGTGGATGAGCAGTTCTTC
clone size: many; V gene: TRBV27; J gene: TRBJ1-2; D gene: NA; CDR3 protein: CASSLAATADYGYTF; CDR3 DNA: TGTGCCAGCAGTTTAGCGGCGACAGCGGACTATGGCTACACCTTC
clone size: NA; V gene: TRBV30; J gene: TRBJ1-1; D gene: TRBD1; CDR3 protein: CAWTGGNTEAFF; CDR3 DNA: TGTGCCTGGACAGGGGGCAACACTGAAGCTTTCTTT
clone size: NA; V gene: TRBV10-1; J gene: TRBJ1-1; D gene: TRBD1; CDR3 protein: CASKETGSSEAFF; CDR3 DNA: TGCGCCAGCAAAGAGACAGGGAGCTCTGAAGCTTTCTTT
clone size: NA; V gene: TRBV3-1; J gene: TRBJ1-1; D gene: TRBD1; CDR3 protein: CASSHGTVPEAFF; CDR3 DNA: TGTGCCAGCAGTCACGGGACAGTGCCTGAAGCTTTCTTT
clone size: few; V gene: TRBV6-1; J gene: TRBJ1-1; D gene: TRBD1; CDR3 protein: CASSMGQAFAAAFF; CDR3 DNA: TGTGCCAGCAGCATGGGACAGGCCTTTGCTGCGGCTTTCTTT
clone size: NA; V gene: TRBV15; J gene: TRBJ1-6; D gene: NA; CDR3 protein: CATSRVFNGGSPLHF; CDR3 DNA: TGTGCCACCAGCAGAGTTTTTAACGGAGGGTCACCCCTCCACTTT
clone size: NA; V gene: TRBV2; J gene: TRBJ1-3; D gene: NA; CDR3 protein: CASSSAGNTIYF; CDR3 DNA: TGTGCCAGCAGTTCCGCTGGAAACACCATATATTTT
clone size: few; V gene: TRBV6-1; J gene: TRBJ1-5; D gene: TRBD1; CDR3 protein: CATNIDRARNQPQHF; CDR3 DNA: TGTGCCACCAACATAGACAGGGCTCGTAATCAGCCCCAGCATTTT
clone size: NA; V gene: TRBV6-1; J gene: TRBJ2-7; D gene: NA; CDR3 protein: CASYRGQSYEQYF; CDR3 DNA: TGTGCCAGCTATAGGGGTCAGTCCTACGAGCAGTACTTC
clone size: once; V gene: TRBV20-1; J gene: TRBJ2-3; D gene: NA; CDR3 protein: CSARSTGLVLYTDTQYF; CDR3 DNA: TGCAGTGCTAGGTCCACCGGACTGGTACTCTACACAGATACGCAGTATTTT
clone size: few; V gene: TRBV6-2/TRBV6-3; J gene: TRBJ1-2; D gene: NA; CDR3 protein: CASSYSGGLNYGYTF; CDR3 DNA: TGTGCCAGCAGTTACTCGGGCGGGTTGAACTATGGCTACACCTTC
clone size: NA; V gene: TRBV20-1; J gene: TRBJ2-5; D gene: NA; CDR3 protein: CSARYPGVQTQYF; CDR3 DNA: TGCAGTGCTAGATACCCGGGGGTGCAGACCCAGTACTTC
clone size: NA; V gene: TRBV19; J gene: TRBJ2-6; D gene: NA; CDR3 protein: CATTERTSGANVLTF; CDR3 DNA: TGTGCCACTACCGAGAGGACTTCTGGGGCCAACGTCCTGACTTTC
clone size: NA; V gene: TRBV5-1; J gene: TRBJ1-2; D gene: NA; CDR3 protein: CASSATTAGNGYTF; CDR3 DNA: TGCGCCAGCAGCGCTACGACAGCGGGAAATGGCTACACCTTC
clone size: NA; V gene: TRBV2; J gene: TRBJ1-1; D gene: TRBD1; CDR3 protein: CASSGGTARTEAFF; CDR3 DNA: TGTGCCAGCAGTGGCGGGACAGCTCGCACTGAAGCTTTCTTT